Listed below are T cell receptor beta chains from one sample, sequenced in a study of T-cell memory formation after mild COVID-19. Each CDR3 protein is one row after TCRdb ran MiXCR on the 5' RACE reads. This table holds approximately 300,000 distinct CDR3 sequences, just under 20% found once. The sequenced material came from PBMCs or a T cell subset sorted from them (not recorded which). The receptor source for this set is a man aged 18 to 29 who had mild COVID-19 (a few samples of this study predate the infection). Cell type and time point are not known. Both conserved end residues are part of each CDR3. D genes are given only for firm matches. Clone size is shown for a subset of rows, as once, few, many or a class of expanded clone.

j_gene,v_gene,d_gene,abundance,CDR3nt,CDR3aa
TRBJ2-3,TRBV6-2/TRBV6-3,NA,NA,TGTGCCAGCAGTTACAGGGGATTAGTTATCAGCACAGATACGCAGTATTTT,CASSYRGLVISTDTQYF
TRBJ2-7,TRBV5-1,TRBD1,NA,TGCGCCAGCAGCTTGAGACAGGGGGACGCTTCGCAGTACTTC,CASSLRQGDASQYF
TRBJ2-3,TRBV20-1,TRBD2,NA,TGCAGTGCTCCAACGGCGGGGGGCACAGATACGCAGTATTTT,CSAPTAGGTDTQYF
TRBJ2-1,TRBV5-1,NA,few,TGCGCCAGCAGCCCCGATGGTGTGTCCTACAATGAGCAGTTCTTC,CASSPDGVSYNEQFF
TRBJ1-2,TRBV7-9,TRBD1,NA,TGTGCCAGCAGCTTGGGACAGGGGGATAACTATGGCTACACCTTC,CASSLGQGDNYGYTF
TRBJ2-3,TRBV9,NA,few,TGTGCCAGCAGCCCTGCCGGGGACGTAGATACGCAGTATTTT,CASSPAGDVDTQYF
TRBJ1-1,TRBV28,NA,few,TGTGCCAGCAGGGCCAACAGTGAAGCTTTCTTT,CASRANSEAFF
TRBJ1-5,TRBV3-1,NA,NA,TGTGCCAGCAGCCAAGATGTCGTTTATCAGCCCCAGCATTTT,CASSQDVVYQPQHF
TRBJ2-6,TRBV5-6,NA,NA,TGTGCCAGCAGCTTGCCCGTTTCTGGGGCCAACGTCCTGACTTTC,CASSLPVSGANVLTF
TRBJ2-4,TRBV10-2,NA,NA,TGCGCCAGCAGTGACGTCCAACTGACTGTCCAGTACTTC,CASSDVQLTVQYF
TRBJ2-2,TRBV7-6,TRBD2,few,TGTGCCAGCGGGACTACGAACACCGGGGAGCTGTTTTTT,CASGTTNTGELFF
TRBJ2-1,TRBV12-3/TRBV12-4,NA,many,TGTGCCACCGGGATCTACCATTACAATGAGCAGTTCTTC,CATGIYHYNEQFF
TRBJ2-3,TRBV6-2/TRBV6-3,NA,few,TGTGCCAGCAGTTCAATTCAGGGGGGTACTAGCACAGATACGCAGTATTTT,CASSSIQGGTSTDTQYF
TRBJ2-3,TRBV3-1,NA,few,TGTGCCAGCAGCCTGGGGAGGATAGATACGCAGTATTTT,CASSLGRIDTQYF
TRBJ2-3,TRBV5-4,NA,few,TGTGCCAGCAGCTTAAGGGAGGCGCAGTATTTT,CASSLREAQYF
TRBJ2-1,TRBV4-2,NA,NA,TGTGCCAGCAGCCCCGGGGTGGATGCCAATGAGCAGTTCTTC,CASSPGVDANEQFF
TRBJ1-1,TRBV7-2,TRBD1,NA,TGTGCCAGCAGCCCGAGGACAGGGGCCAGTGGAGATTTCTTT,CASSPRTGASGDFF
TRBJ2-5,TRBV20-1,NA,few,TGCAGTGCCGTCCTCGGGGGCCATGAGACCCAGTACTTC,CSAVLGGHETQYF
TRBJ1-1,TRBV15,NA,NA,TGTGCCACCAGCGGCAGACCAACGGCTGAAGCTTTCTTT,CATSGRPTAEAFF
TRBJ1-2,TRBV7-9,NA,NA,TGTGCCAGCAGCGTTCGACAGGTTTATGGCTACACCTTC,CASSVRQVYGYTF
TRBJ2-1,TRBV7-6,NA,few,TGTGCCAGCAGTTTGGACAGACCTAGCTCCTACAATGAGCAGTTCTTC,CASSLDRPSSYNEQFF
TRBJ1-2,TRBV29-1,TRBD1,NA,TGCAGCGTATTTGCGCCGGGACAGGGCGGTGGCTACACCTTC,CSVFAPGQGGGYTF
TRBJ1-2,TRBV7-2,TRBD1,many,TGTGCCAGCAAAGGGGACAGGAGGGACTATGGCTACACCTTC,CASKGDRRDYGYTF
TRBJ2-3,TRBV12-3/TRBV12-4,NA,NA,TGTGCCAGCAGTTACCGTCCAGATACGCAGTATTTT,CASSYRPDTQYF
TRBJ1-1,TRBV29-1,TRBD1,NA,TGCAGCGCCGGGACAGTGATGAACACTGAAGCTTTCTTT,CSAGTVMNTEAFF
TRBJ2-3,TRBV5-1,NA,NA,TGCGCCAGCAGCCCCGGCGATGGGGCCCTCACAGATACGCAGTATTTT,CASSPGDGALTDTQYF
TRBJ2-4,TRBV7-2,TRBD2,few,TGTGCCAGCAGCTTACTAGCGGGGGGACCCAAAAACATTCAGTACTTC,CASSLLAGGPKNIQYF
TRBJ1-2,TRBV6-5,NA,NA,TGTGCCAGCGCCAATTCACCGGGGGTCTATGGCTACACCTTC,CASANSPGVYGYTF
TRBJ2-3,TRBV5-4,NA,many,TGTGCCAGCAGCCGGGACACAACTAGCACAGATACGCAGTATTTT,CASSRDTTSTDTQYF
TRBJ2-3,TRBV4-2,TRBD2,few,TGTGCCAGCAGCCAAGATTGGGAGGGTACGCAGTATTTT,CASSQDWEGTQYF
TRBJ2-7,TRBV20-1,NA,NA,TGCAGTGCTAGATACCAGGGCTACGAGCAGTACTTC,CSARYQGYEQYF
TRBJ2-5,TRBV29-1,NA,few,TGCAGCGTTGATTCTAGCTGGTCGGAGACCCAGTACTTC,CSVDSSWSETQYF
TRBJ2-3,TRBV5-1,TRBD1,NA,TGCGCCAGCAGCTTCGGCCCCAGGGGGAGCACAGATACGCAGTATTTT,CASSFGPRGSTDTQYF
TRBJ1-1,TRBV11-2,TRBD1,NA,TGTGCCAGCAGCCCTCTTGGGACAGGGGGCACTGAAGCTTTCTTT,CASSPLGTGGTEAFF
TRBJ2-7,TRBV12-3/TRBV12-4,NA,NA,TGTGCCAGCAGTTTAAGAGAGAGCTCCTACGAGCAGTACTTC,CASSLRESSYEQYF
TRBJ2-1,TRBV5-1,TRBD1,few,TGCGCCAGCAGCTTGGCCAGGCAGGGGGCCAGCAATGAGCAGTTCTTC,CASSLARQGASNEQFF
TRBJ2-1,TRBV6-2/TRBV6-3,TRBD2,NA,TGTGCCAGCAGCACTAGCGGGGGGATTTATGAGCAGTTCTTC,CASSTSGGIYEQFF
TRBJ2-1,TRBV24-1,NA,NA,TGTGCCACCAGTGATTCAACTAGCAGGGGTCAGTTCTTC,CATSDSTSRGQFF
TRBJ1-6,TRBV20-1,NA,few,TGCAGTGCAGGAGAACGGGTTAGCTCCTATAATTCACCCCTCCACTTT,CSAGERVSSYNSPLHF
TRBJ2-3,TRBV5-5,NA,NA,TGTGCCAGCACGGGTGCTAGCACAGATACGCAGTATTTT,CASTGASTDTQYF
TRBJ2-5,TRBV20-1,TRBD2,few,TGCAGTGCTAGGAGCGGGGGCCCCCAAGAGACCCAGTACTTC,CSARSGGPQETQYF
TRBJ2-7,TRBV2,TRBD2,NA,TGTGCCAGCAGTGATATTGGGGGGGGTTCGGACGAGCAGTACTTC,CASSDIGGGSDEQYF
TRBJ2-6,TRBV7-2,TRBD2,NA,TGTGCCAGCAGCTTAGCAGCGGGAGTCTCTGGGGCCAACGTCCTGACTTTC,CASSLAAGVSGANVLTF
TRBJ2-3,TRBV7-9,NA,few,TGTGCCAGCAGCGCGGGGTCAGATACGCAGTATTTT,CASSAGSDTQYF
TRBJ1-2,TRBV6-5,NA,NA,TGTGCCAGCACCCGACTTGGACAGACTAACTATGGCTACACCTTC,CASTRLGQTNYGYTF
TRBJ1-2,TRBV15,NA,NA,TGTGCCACCAGCGGGGCGGGCTATGGCTACACCTTC,CATSGAGYGYTF
TRBJ2-3,TRBV6-6,NA,NA,TGTGCCAGCACCCCGTCCGGGGGAAGGGATACGCAGTATTTT,CASTPSGGRDTQYF
TRBJ1-1,TRBV4-2,NA,NA,TGTGCCAGCAGCCAAATGACAGGCTTGAACACTGAAGCTTTCTTT,CASSQMTGLNTEAFF
TRBJ2-2,TRBV27,NA,NA,TGTGCCAGCAGTGACCCCGTGGGGGTAATCACCGGGGAGCTGTTTTTT,CASSDPVGVITGELFF
TRBJ2-1,TRBV29-1,NA,NA,TGCAGCGTTTCCCGGGGAACGGATGAGCAGTTCTTC,CSVSRGTDEQFF
TRBJ2-1,TRBV5-1,NA,many,TGCGCCAGCCTGGAAGCGGACTACAATGAGCAGTTCTTC,CASLEADYNEQFF
TRBJ1-1,TRBV3-1,NA,few,TGTGCCAGCAACACGATGAACACTGAAGCTTTCTTT,CASNTMNTEAFF
TRBJ2-2,TRBV28,NA,NA,TGTGCCAGCAGTTTACTCGTCCCCGGGGAGCTGTTTTTT,CASSLLVPGELFF
TRBJ1-5,TRBV20-1,NA,NA,TGCAGTGCCCCAGCTGGGCAGCTCAATCAGCCCCAGCATTTT,CSAPAGQLNQPQHF
TRBJ1-2,TRBV7-8,NA,few,TGTGCCAGCAGCAGCAATCATAATAACTATGGCTACACCTTC,CASSSNHNNYGYTF